This TCR beta chain is from a study of T cells and copy number aberrations in small-cell lung cancer. Patients with resected limited-stage small-cell lung cancer, operated 2008 to 2020. Collected at least 2 cm from the tumor margin, the adjacent lung showed no malignant cells. The study's findings and limits: Adjacent lung showed higher T-cell richness and clonality than tumors; density difference nonsignificant.

Trimming removed 0 bases at V and 1 base at J, with 8 bases between. Germline CDR1 reads SGHDT; CDR2 reads YYEEEE. This CDR3 is 16 amino acids long. Comments on this clone: The antigen is unknown.

Sequenced by immunoSEQ multiplex PCR; TCRdb stores in-frame clones only, minus some. The data show 2,500 to 3,000 clones, under 90% seen once. The TCR comes from a man aged 65-85 years with small cell lung cancer. Material for sequencing was normal tissue next to the tumor. The chain carries TRBV5-6 and TRBJ2-6; D gene unclear. CDR3 nucleotides: TGTGCCAGCAGCTTGGTGGATATTTCTGGGGCCAACGTCCTGACTTTC. Its translation: CASSLVDISGANVLTF.